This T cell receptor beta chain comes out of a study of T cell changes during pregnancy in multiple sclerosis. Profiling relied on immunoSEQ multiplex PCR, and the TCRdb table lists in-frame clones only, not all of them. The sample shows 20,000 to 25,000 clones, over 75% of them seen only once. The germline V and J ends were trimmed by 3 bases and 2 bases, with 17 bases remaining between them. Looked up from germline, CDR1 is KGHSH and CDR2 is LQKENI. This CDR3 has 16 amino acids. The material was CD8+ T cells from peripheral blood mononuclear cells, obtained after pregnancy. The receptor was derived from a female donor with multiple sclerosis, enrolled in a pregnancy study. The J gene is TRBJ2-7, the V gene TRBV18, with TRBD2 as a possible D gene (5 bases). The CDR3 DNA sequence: TGTGCCAGCTCACCTGGCATTGTAGCGTTACCCTACGAGCAGTACTTC. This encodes CASSPGIVALPYEQYF.